A single TCR beta chain is shown here with its context. Within the sample, other DNA sequences also encode this same CDR3. Participants, 18 to 89 years old, spanned 24 US areas. Cohort allocation depended upon clinical history that participants reported. This entry is derived from a study of blood T cell repertoires in COVID-19. As for the study in general: Sources were T cells, B-cell-depleted T cells, or PBMCs; the material itself was cDNA or gDNA.

In the source study's methods: Amplification from reference gene primers served as the basis for estimated nucleated cell counts. Here immunoSEQ multiplex PCR was the method, and the copy in TCRdb shows in-frame clones only, minus some. That table gives V, J and clone size, and the DNA gave D and trimming. The sample carries more than 250,000 clones, about nine tenths recorded once. Looked up from germline, CDR1 is MNHEY and CDR2 is SVGAGI. The ends lost 6 bases at V and 4 bases at J; junction bases unmatched: 1. This CDR3 spans 13 amino acids. What was sequenced was PBMCs or T cells enriched from blood (not recorded which). V and J are TRBV6-5 and TRBJ1-5; 9 bases agree with TRBD1. This TCR came from a middle-aged woman with acute COVID-19. The CDR3 loop reads CASRGQGNQPQHF. CDR3 DNA sequence: TGTGCCAGCAGGGGACAGGGTAATCAGCCCCAGCATTTT.